Listed below are T cell receptor beta chains from one sample, sequenced in a study of cytomegalovirus exposure and HLA in healthy donors. Sequencing was performed with immunoSEQ multiplex PCR; in TCRdb, only in-frame clones are kept and a portion is missing. The table lists roughly 230,000 clones, more than 75% of them singletons. The sequenced material came from PBMCs. These receptors were taken from a girl aged 2 to 10 in good health and CMV-seronegative. Both conserved end residues are part of each CDR3. The D gene is left open where the match is weak. The size field is filled for only some rows; it gives once, few, many or a size class.

size	D	V	J	DNA	CDR3
-	TRBD1	TRBV7-9	TRBJ1-4	TGTGCCAGCAGCCCTGGACAGGGGGCTAGCGAAAAACTGTTTTTT	CASSPGQGASEKLFF
few	-	TRBV27	TRBJ2-2	TGTGCCAGCAGTTTGAGGCAGGGGAACACCGGGGAGCTGTTTTTT	CASSLRQGNTGELFF
-	TRBD1	TRBV5-1	TRBJ2-3	TGCGCCAGCAGCCAGGGACAGGCTTTTACAGATACGCAGTATTTT	CASSQGQAFTDTQYF
-	TRBD1	TRBV25-1	TRBJ2-1	TGTGCCAGCCTGAAACAGGGGAGAAATGAGCAGTTCTTC	CASLKQGRNEQFF
-	TRBD1	TRBV18	TRBJ2-3	TGTGCCAGCTCACCACCGCTGGGACAGGGACCCTCTAGCACAGATACGCAGTATTTT	CASSPPLGQGPSSTDTQYF
-	TRBD2	TRBV6-5	TRBJ2-5	TGTGCCAGCAGTGTAGGCGGGGGGACGGGGGACCAGTACTTC	CASSVGGGTGDQYF
-	-	TRBV6-1	TRBJ2-2	TGTGCCAGCAGTGTGGCAGGGGACACCGGGGAGCTGTTTTTT	CASSVAGDTGELFF
-	-	TRBV29-1	TRBJ2-3	TGCAGCGTTGGACAGACGACTAGCACAGATACGCAGTATTTT	CSVGQTTSTDTQYF
-	-	TRBV10-2	TRBJ2-5	TGCGCCAGCCTTGGACTCCAAGAGACCCAGTACTTC	CASLGLQETQYF
-	TRBD2	TRBV30	TRBJ2-3	TGTGCCTGGAGTTTAGCGGGGAAGGGGGATACGCAGTATTTT	CAWSLAGKGDTQYF
-	TRBD2	TRBV9	TRBJ2-3	TGTGCCAGCAGCGAGCGGACTAGCGGGAACTGGTGGGATACGCAGTATTTT	CASSERTSGNWWDTQYF
once	-	TRBV23-1	TRBJ2-2	TGCGCCAGCAGTCAATGGGGGGACCTTACCGGGGAGCTGTTTTTT	CASSQWGDLTGELFF
-	TRBD1	TRBV2	TRBJ1-1	TGTGCCAGCATGGGGGACAGTGGCCCACCGGGGACTGAAGCTTTCTTT	CASMGDSGPPGTEAFF
-	-	TRBV7-2	TRBJ2-2	TGTGCCAGCAGCTTTCAGGGCTCAACCGGGGAGCTGTTTTTT	CASSFQGSTGELFF
-	TRBD2	TRBV4-2	TRBJ2-1	TGTGCCAGCAGCCAAGCGATAGTACTAGCGGGGGAATTGGAGCAGTTCTTC	CASSQAIVLAGELEQFF
once	-	TRBV7-2	TRBJ2-2	TGTGCCAGCAGCCTGTCGCGGTCGAACACCGGGGAGCTGTTTTTT	CASSLSRSNTGELFF
-	-	TRBV5-1	TRBJ1-4	TGCGCCAGCAGCCCCACCGGGGGGGGCCGTAAGGATGAAAAACTGTTTTTT	CASSPTGGGRKDEKLFF
-	-	TRBV6-5	TRBJ2-2	TGTGCCAGCAGTTACGGGGGGGCGCGTACCGGGGAGCTGTTTTTT	CASSYGGARTGELFF
once	TRBD2	TRBV7-9	TRBJ2-2	TGTGCCAGCAGCCAAGAGCGGGAGAACACCGGGGAGCTGTTTTTT	CASSQERENTGELFF
-	-	TRBV5-4	TRBJ2-7	TGTGCCAGCAGCTTGGGTACCTCCGGACAGTTCCTACTTACCTACGAGCAGTACTTC	CASSLGTSGQFLLTYEQYF
once	-	TRBV6-6	TRBJ1-1	TGTGCCAGCAGTTACGATCGCGGGTTGAACACTGAAGCTTTCTTT	CASSYDRGLNTEAFF
-	TRBD2	TRBV7-9	TRBJ2-1	TGTGCCAGCAGCGAGAGCGGGAGGCTCAACAATGAGCAGTTCTTC	CASSESGRLNNEQFF
-	-	TRBV11-2	TRBJ1-4	TGTGCCAGCAGCTCCAAACCACCGGTTCCTAATGAAAAACTGTTTTTT	CASSSKPPVPNEKLFF
-	-	TRBV25-1	TRBJ2-2	TGTGCCAGCAGTCCGGCGGAGGGGGGGTACGGGGAGCTGTTTTTT	CASSPAEGGYGELFF
-	-	TRBV25-1	TRBJ2-3	TGTGCCAGCAGTGAGGAGGCAGACACTAGCACAGATACGCAGTATTTT	CASSEEADTSTDTQYF
-	TRBD1	TRBV4-1	TRBJ1-5	TGCGCCAGCAAGGACAGGGTTCTCTTCAGCAATCAGCCCCAGCATTTT	CASKDRVLFSNQPQHF
-	-	TRBV30	TRBJ1-5	TGTGCCTGGAGTGTATTGGGGGGGAGACAGCCCCAGCATTTT	CAWSVLGGRQPQHF
-	TRBD1	TRBV29-1	TRBJ1-2	TGCAGCGTTGATGATTGGGGACAGGGGAAAAGGGCTAACTATGGCTACACCTTC	CSVDDWGQGKRANYGYTF
-	TRBD1	TRBV9	TRBJ1-6	TGTGCCAGCAGCCCAGGGACAGCTTCACCCCTCCACTTT	CASSPGTASPLHF
-	-	TRBV27	TRBJ2-1	TGTGCCAGCAGCCCGTGGACGGGAGAGGGCAATGAGCAGTTCTTC	CASSPWTGEGNEQFF
-	-	TRBV5-1	TRBJ2-5	TGCGCCAGCAGCTTGGGCGCCCAAGAGACCCAGTACTTC	CASSLGAQETQYF
-	-	TRBV7-3	TRBJ2-4	TGTGCCAGCAGCTTAACCAGTACCAACCCCGATGACATTCAGTACTTC	CASSLTSTNPDDIQYF
-	-	TRBV5-4	TRBJ2-3	TGTGCCAGCAGCTTGGAGGAGCGCGCAGATACGCAGTATTTT	CASSLEERADTQYF
-	-	TRBV6-4	TRBJ2-2	TGTGCCAGCAGTGGGGACTGGAACACCGGGGAGCTGTTTTTT	CASSGDWNTGELFF
-	-	TRBV5-6	TRBJ2-7	TGTGCCAGCAGCCACCGAGCCTACGAGCAGTACTTC	CASSHRAYEQYF
-	TRBD2	TRBV11-3	TRBJ2-5	TGTGCCAGCAGTACGACTAGCGGGAGTGGGGAGACCCAGTACTTC	CASSTTSGSGETQYF
-	-	TRBV14	TRBJ2-1	TGTGCCAGCAGCCAAGGTACAAATGAGCAGTTCTTC	CASSQGTNEQFF
few	TRBD1	TRBV5-1	TRBJ1-4	TGCGCCAGCAGCTTTGGGGACAGGGAGGAAAGACGGGAAAAACTGTTTTTT	CASSFGDREERREKLFF
-	-	TRBV18	TRBJ1-5	TGTGCCAGCTCACTCAGGGTGACCCAGCCCCAGCATTTT	CASSLRVTQPQHF
-	-	TRBV7-9	TRBJ1-3	TGTGCCAGCAGCGCCAGGGTATGGGGAAACACCATATATTTT	CASSARVWGNTIYF